This section outlines one T cell receptor (beta chain) sequence together with its context. The antigen remains unidentified. The source of the sample is a study of cytomegalovirus exposure and HLA in healthy donors. General study points: Associated with cytomegalovirus, according to the listing, were 150 to 200 TCR beta chains. As was reported, the classifier diagnosed cytomegalovirus status with high specificity and sensitivity. Three of the chains that were CMV-associated were confirmed in vitro to be specific for CMV antigens.

This table comes from immunoSEQ multiplex PCR, and its TCRdb copy is limited to in-frame clones, with some not included. The profile shows about 130,000 clones, 89% of them singletons. This CDR3 comprises 14 residues. Per germline, CDR1 ENHRY and CDR2 SYGVKD. V shed 4 bases, J shed 6 bases, and the junction held 6 bases outside the gene matches. Sequencing was performed on PBMCs. The V call is TRBV10-3, the J call TRBJ1-5; 7 positions agree with TRBD1. This receptor was taken from a man aged 25 to 40 in good health and CMV-seronegative. The CDR3: CAISVQGGSQPQHF. CDR3 bases: TGTGCCATCAGTGTCCAGGGGGGCAGTCAGCCCCAGCATTTT.